This is a list of T cell receptor beta chains from one sample in a study of T cell clones after liver transplantation. Data came from immunoSEQ multiplex PCR; TCRdb stores just in-frame clones and leaves some out. The table has some 110,000 clones, less than 95% seen once. Sequencing was performed on CD4+ T cells from blood, taken 12 months after liver transplant. These receptors were taken from a human patient who received a liver transplant. Some T cells may possibly be graft donor cells. Both conserved end residues are part of each CDR3. D genes are given only for firm matches. Clone size is given for some rows only: seen once, a few or many times, or a class if the clone is expanded.

clone_size,j_call,d_call,v_call,cdr3_aa,cdr3_nt
-,TRBJ2-7,-,TRBV19,CASSIEVKYEQYF,TGTGCCAGTAGTATAGAGGTGAAATACGAGCAGTACTTC
-,TRBJ1-5,-,TRBV30,CAWSTGLGANQPQHF,TGTGCCTGGAGTACGGGACTTGGGGCTAATCAGCCCCAGCATTTT
once,TRBJ2-7,-,TRBV28,CASSNPFSTYEQYF,TGTGCCAGCTCGAACCCCTTTTCCACCTACGAGCAGTACTTC
-,TRBJ2-7,TRBD1,TRBV27,CASSRQGVSYEQYF,TGTGCCAGCAGTAGACAGGGTGTGTCTTACGAGCAGTACTTC
-,TRBJ1-5,-,TRBV6-5,CASSYSAGGDQPQHF,TGTGCCAGCAGTTACTCGGCGGGGGGTGATCAGCCCCAGCATTTT
-,TRBJ2-3,TRBD2,TRBV6-5,CASSYWTSGGTDTQYF,TGTGCCAGCAGTTACTGGACTAGCGGGGGAACAGATACGCAGTATTTT
-,TRBJ2-4,-,TRBV27,CASSPRTVPKNIQYF,TGTGCCAGCAGTCCTAGGACAGTTCCCAAAAACATTCAGTACTTC
-,TRBJ2-4,-,TRBV5-6,CASSEVQGIQNIQYF,TGTGCCAGCAGCGAAGTTCAGGGTATACAAAACATTCAGTACTTC
once,TRBJ2-2,TRBD2,TRBV27,CASSSGGSGMGATGELFF,TGTGCCAGCAGTTCCGGTGGTAGCGGGATGGGAGCTACCGGGGAGCTGTTTTTT
-,TRBJ1-2,-,TRBV29-1,CSVAQVLNYGYTF,TGCAGCGTTGCACAGGTGCTAAACTATGGCTACACCTTC
-,TRBJ1-4,TRBD1,TRBV4-1,CASSLHGQGAEKLFF,TGCGCCAGCAGCCTTCATGGACAGGGGGCAGAAAAACTGTTTTTT
few,TRBJ2-3,TRBD2,TRBV2,CASSGFVTSGRGSNTDTQYF,TGTGCCAGCAGTGGTTTCGTGACTAGCGGGAGAGGGAGTAACACAGATACGCAGTATTTT
-,TRBJ1-1,-,TRBV13,CASSPPGPWETEAFF,TGTGCCAGCAGCCCGCCGGGACCCTGGGAAACTGAAGCTTTCTTT
-,TRBJ1-1,-,TRBV11-3,CASSLVGSGPNTEAFF,TGTGCCAGCAGCTTAGTGGGCAGCGGGCCTAACACTGAAGCTTTCTTT
-,TRBJ2-3,TRBD1,TRBV5-6,CASSSSGTGVWTDTQYF,TGTGCCAGCAGCTCTTCCGGGACAGGGGTATGGACAGATACGCAGTATTTT
-,TRBJ1-2,-,TRBV5-1,CATSPEGNYGYTF,TGCGCCACCTCCCCGGAGGGGAACTATGGCTACACCTTC
-,TRBJ2-6,-,TRBV4-3,CASSQDLTIAGGWSGANVLTF,TGCGCCAGCAGCCAAGATCTTACGATAGCAGGGGGGTGGTCTGGGGCCAACGTCCTGACTTTC
-,TRBJ1-2,-,TRBV18,CASSPGRVEDGYTF,TGTGCCAGCTCACCCGGACGGGTGGAGGATGGCTACACCTTC
-,TRBJ1-3,-,TRBV5-1,CASSLGTKGNTIYF,TGCGCCAGCAGCTTGGGGACAAAGGGAAACACCATATATTTT
-,TRBJ1-1,-,TRBV7-8,CASSEIPGGTEAFF,TGTGCCAGCAGCGAGATCCCGGGGGGCACTGAAGCTTTCTTT
once,TRBJ2-3,TRBD2,TRBV29-1,CSLTSGPDTQYF,TGCAGCTTGACTAGCGGGCCAGATACGCAGTATTTT
-,TRBJ2-5,-,TRBV7-2,CASSLAETQYF,TGTGCCAGCAGCTTGGCGGAGACCCAGTACTTC
-,TRBJ1-4,-,TRBV19,CASSIGLGNEKLFF,TGTGCCAGTAGTATAGGCCTGGGGAATGAAAAACTGTTTTTT
few,TRBJ1-5,-,TRBV15,CATSRAGANQPQHF,TGTGCCACCAGCAGAGCGGGGGCCAATCAGCCCCAGCATTTT
-,TRBJ2-1,-,TRBV7-3,CASSLTGQNYNEQFF,TGTGCCAGCAGCTTAACGGGACAAAACTACAATGAGCAGTTCTTC
-,TRBJ2-7,-,TRBV9,CASSPSGNGRYYEQYF,TGTGCCAGCAGCCCATCCGGGAATGGACGGTACTACGAGCAGTACTTC
-,TRBJ2-3,TRBD1,TRBV15,CATSPGGPTDTQYF,TGTGCCACCAGCCCAGGGGGTCCCACAGATACGCAGTATTTT
-,TRBJ2-3,TRBD2,TRBV27,CASSQGVTSGRAGATDTQYF,TGTGCCAGCAGTCAAGGGGTGACTAGCGGGAGGGCCGGTGCGACAGATACGCAGTATTTT
-,TRBJ2-1,-,TRBV11-3,CASSPGPGFEQFF,TGTGCCAGCAGCCCAGGACCTGGGTTTGAGCAGTTCTTC
-,TRBJ1-5,TRBD1,TRBV6-5,CASSGTGSYQPQHF,TGTGCCAGCAGTGGGACAGGGTCCTATCAGCCCCAGCATTTT
-,TRBJ2-3,TRBD1,TRBV5-6,CASSYRTGSTDTQYF,TGTGCCAGCAGCTACCGGACAGGGAGCACAGATACGCAGTATTTT
-,TRBJ1-3,-,TRBV2,CASSWDTSSGNTIYF,TGTGCCAGCAGCTGGGACACGAGCTCTGGAAACACCATATATTTT
-,TRBJ2-7,-,TRBV11-2,CASSAYAGIRREQYF,TGTGCCAGCAGCGCGTATGCGGGGATCAGGAGGGAGCAGTACTTC
few,TRBJ2-3,-,TRBV7-8,CASSARQVFTDTQYF,TGTGCCAGCAGCGCGAGACAGGTCTTCACAGATACGCAGTATTTT
-,TRBJ2-1,TRBD1,TRBV12-5,CASGLPPRQGNNEQFF,TGTGCTAGTGGTTTGCCCCCCAGACAGGGGAACAATGAGCAGTTCTTC
few,TRBJ1-5,-,TRBV2,CASNGQGRNQPQHF,TGTGCCAGCAATGGGCAGGGACGTAATCAGCCCCAGCATTTT
-,TRBJ2-1,-,TRBV18,CASSPTPNEQFF,TGTGCCAGCTCACCAACTCCCAATGAGCAGTTCTTC
-,TRBJ2-3,TRBD2,TRBV6-1,CASSELGLAGADTQYF,TGTGCCAGCAGTGAACTCGGACTAGCGGGCGCAGATACGCAGTATTTT
-,TRBJ1-2,-,TRBV5-5,CASSLADYYGYTF,TGTGCCAGCAGCTTGGCAGATTACTATGGCTACACCTTC
-,TRBJ2-1,-,TRBV7-2,CASSSQGTYNEQFF,TGTGCCAGCAGCTCCCAGGGGACCTACAATGAGCAGTTCTTC
-,TRBJ2-1,TRBD2,TRBV11-2,CASSTGLAGLNEQFF,TGTGCCAGCAGCACTGGACTAGCGGGGCTCAATGAGCAGTTCTTC
-,TRBJ2-1,-,TRBV6-5,CASSFNSYNEQFF,TGTGCCAGCAGTTTCAACTCCTACAATGAGCAGTTCTTC
-,TRBJ2-2,TRBD2,TRBV28,CASSLSVASGGTGELFF,TGTGCCAGCAGTTTAAGCGTCGCTAGCGGGGGCACCGGGGAGCTGTTTTTT
few,TRBJ1-5,-,TRBV21-1,CASSLHRDGNQPQHF,TGTGCCAGCAGCTTACACCGGGACGGCAATCAGCCCCAGCATTTT
-,TRBJ1-5,-,TRBV28,CASSQSRNQPQHF,TGTGCCAGCAGCCAGAGTCGCAATCAGCCCCAGCATTTT
-,TRBJ2-3,TRBD2,TRBV5-6,CASSTRISGRVEDTQYF,TGTGCCAGCAGCACTCGGATTAGCGGGAGGGTTGAAGATACGCAGTATTTT
-,TRBJ2-7,TRBD1,TRBV28,CASSLPGQGILPYEQYF,TGTGCCAGCAGCTTGCCGGGACAGGGAATACTTCCCTACGAGCAGTACTTC
few,TRBJ2-3,TRBD1,TRBV2,CANNHDRGDTQYF,TGTGCCAACAACCACGACAGGGGCGATACGCAGTATTTT
-,TRBJ2-3,-,TRBV14,CASSARTDTQYF,TGTGCCAGCAGCGCCCGCACAGATACGCAGTATTTT
-,TRBJ1-1,-,TRBV5-4,CASTPDPSYTEAFF,TGTGCCAGCACCCCTGACCCAAGTTACACTGAAGCTTTCTTT
-,TRBJ2-5,-,TRBV11-3,CASSLNRVETQYF,TGTGCCAGCAGCCTAAACAGGGTAGAGACCCAGTACTTC
-,TRBJ1-5,-,TRBV27,CASSLWPGSNQPQHF,TGTGCCAGCAGTTTATGGCCGGGAAGCAATCAGCCCCAGCATTTT
once,TRBJ2-4,TRBD2,TRBV2,CASSPPGGSGDIQYF,TGTGCCAGCAGCCCCCCAGGTGGTAGCGGGGACATTCAGTACTTC
once,TRBJ2-7,-,TRBV28,CASSSQRGDSYEQYF,TGTGCCAGCAGCTCACAAAGGGGGGATTCCTACGAGCAGTACTTC
-,TRBJ1-2,-,TRBV19,CASSDTKGYTF,TGTGCCAGTAGTGACACTAAAGGCTACACCTTC